This T cell receptor (beta chain) was obtained from a study of blood T cell repertoires in COVID-19. About the study: Some COVID-19 samples were acute and others convalescent; all came from the United States, Italy and Spain. Sources were T cells, B-cell-depleted T cells, or PBMCs; the material itself was cDNA or gDNA.

CDR3 length equals 15 residues. The V end was cut by 1 base, the J end by 0 bases, with 10 bases between. Germline-derived CDR1 and CDR2 are GTSNPN and SVGIG (reference sequence). In the study's own analysis: Counts of nucleated cells, estimated from reference gene primer amplification, were obtained. The assay was immunoSEQ multiplex PCR, and TCRdb's table has in-frame clones only and misses some. That table furnishes V, J and clone size, whereas the DNA furnished D and trimming. This repertoire shows 350,000 to 500,000 clones, 85% to 90% found once; its top ten account for roughly 0.87%. Seattle patients were enrolled during active infection and followed longitudinally.

The chain carries TRBV30 and TRBJ1-3, with D tentatively TRBD1 (5 bases). Sequencing input: peripheral blood. The source is a man in his late teens or twenties with COVID-19, enrolled during active disease. The CDR3 loop is CAWSGSGDSGNTIYF. The CDR3 nucleotides are TGTGCCTGGAGTGGGTCGGGGGACTCTGGAAACACCATATATTTT.